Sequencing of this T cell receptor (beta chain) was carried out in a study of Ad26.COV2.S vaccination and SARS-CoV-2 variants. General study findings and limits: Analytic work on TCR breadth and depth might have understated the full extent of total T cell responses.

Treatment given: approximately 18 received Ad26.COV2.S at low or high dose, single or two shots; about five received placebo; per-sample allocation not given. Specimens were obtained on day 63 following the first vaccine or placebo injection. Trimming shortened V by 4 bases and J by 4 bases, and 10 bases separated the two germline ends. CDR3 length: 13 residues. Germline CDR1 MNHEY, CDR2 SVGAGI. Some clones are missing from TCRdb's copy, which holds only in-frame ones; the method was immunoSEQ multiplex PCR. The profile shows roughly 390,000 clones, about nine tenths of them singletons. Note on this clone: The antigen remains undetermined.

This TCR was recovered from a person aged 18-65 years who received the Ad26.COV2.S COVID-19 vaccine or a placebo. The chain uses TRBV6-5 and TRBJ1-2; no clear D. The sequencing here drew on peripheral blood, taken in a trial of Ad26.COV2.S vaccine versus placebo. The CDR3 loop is CASSSTRSYGYTF. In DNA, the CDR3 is TGTGCCAGCAGTTCAACAAGGAGCTATGGCTACACCTTC.